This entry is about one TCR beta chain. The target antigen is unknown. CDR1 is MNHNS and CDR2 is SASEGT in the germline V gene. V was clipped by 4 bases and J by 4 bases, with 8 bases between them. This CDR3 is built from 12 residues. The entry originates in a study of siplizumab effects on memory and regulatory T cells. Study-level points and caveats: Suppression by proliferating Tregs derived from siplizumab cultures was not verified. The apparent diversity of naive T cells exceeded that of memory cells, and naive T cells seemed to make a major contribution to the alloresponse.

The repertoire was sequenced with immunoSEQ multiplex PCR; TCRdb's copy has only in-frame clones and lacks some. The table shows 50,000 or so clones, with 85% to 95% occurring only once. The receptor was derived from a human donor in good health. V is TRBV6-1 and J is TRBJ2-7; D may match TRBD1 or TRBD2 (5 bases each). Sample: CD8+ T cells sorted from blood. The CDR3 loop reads CASSAWGYEQYF. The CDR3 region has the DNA TGTGCCAGCAGTGCATGGGGGTACGAGCAGTACTTC.